This entry lists 16 T cell receptor beta chains sequenced from one sample in a study of T-cell reconstitution after alpha-beta-depleted transplantation in children. This sample's TCRbeta library carried unique molecular identifier barcodes. TCRdb redid the calling of the PCR reads with MiXCR, one entry per CDR3 protein. The table includes 490,000 or so distinct CDR3 sequences, approximately 13% detected once. Sample: PBMCs from the stem cell graft donor, taken from the stem cell graft. The receptors were sampled from a human donor who donated a stem cell graft to a child with combined immunodeficiency.

V usage is TRBV27 and J usage is TRBJ2-3; the D gene could be TRBD1 or TRBD2 (5 bases each). The CDR3 is 15 amino acids. Germline V gives CDR1 MNHEY, CDR2 SMNVEV (reference sequence). Trimming took off 6 bases at V and 6 bases at J, with 19 bases between the two ends. CDR3 residues: CASSWDGPFTDTQYF. The CDR3 nucleotides read TGTGCCAGCAGCTGGGACGGACCATTCACGGATACGCAGTATTTT.

This clonotype appeared many times. This sequence joins TRBV7-9 and TRBJ1-1, with D uncertain. This CDR3 has 13 residues. Germline V gives CDR1 SEHNR, CDR2 FQNEAQ (reference sequence). V was cut by 1 base and J by 11 bases, with 14 bases left in between. The CDR3 protein is CASSLGWQAEAFF. CDR3 coding DNA: TGTGCCAGCAGCTTAGGGTGGCAGGCGGAGGCTTTCTTT. Looking up the rest from reference TRBV7-9 and TRBJ1-1 gives the full variable domain: DTGVSQNPRHKITKRGQNVTFRCDPISEHNRLYWYRQTLGQGPEFLTYFQNEAQLEKSRLLSDRFSAERPKGSFSTLEIQRTEQGDSAMYLCASSLGWQAEAFFGQGTRLTVV.

J is TRBJ1-5 and V is TRBV19; 8 bases agree with TRBD1. The CDR3 is made up of 14 amino acids. J gave up 6 bases and V 5 bases, and 6 bases lay outside the gene matches. Germline V gene data show CDR1 as LNHDA and CDR2 as SQIVND (reference sequence). DNA of the CDR3: TGTGCCAGTAGTGCAGACAGGGGTAGTCAGCCCCAGCATTTT. It specifies CASSADRGSQPQHF.

This clonotype was counted many times. The chain couples TRBV12-3 or TRBV12-4 to TRBJ2-1, with 8 bases identical to TRBD2. Trimming removed 4 bases from V and 0 bases from J; junction bases left unmatched: 5. This CDR3 is 16 amino acids long. For the CDR3, the DNA is TGTGCCAGCAGTTGGACTAGCCGAAGCTCCTACAATGAGCAGTTCTTC. Translated: CASSWTSRSSYNEQFF.

This clonotype was observed at least ten times. The chain has TRBV9 and TRBJ2-3; 9 bases map to TRBD1. The CDR3 is 16 residues long. V trimming: 0 bases; J trimming: 4 bases; junction bases outside the gene matches: 6. Germline V gene sequence: CDR1 SGDLS, CDR2 YYNGEE. The CDR3 DNA reads TGTGCCAGCAGCGTAGTCCCGGGACAGGGCGCAGATACGCAGTATTTT. Translating gives CASSVVPGQGADTQYF.

This clonotype was found a few times. The chain couples TRBV11-1 to TRBJ1-5; D might be TRBD1 (6 bases). The germline gives CDR1 SGHAT, CDR2 FQDESV (reference sequence). The CDR3 covers 14 residues. Trimming took off 5 bases at V and 0 bases at J, with 8 bases between the two ends. The CDR3 reads CASSNRDSNQPQHF. DNA of the CDR3: TGTGCCAGCAGCAACAGGGATAGCAATCAGCCCCAGCATTTT.

Here the CDR3 DNA reads TGCGCCAGCAGCCAAGGTCGGGGGGGGTTCACAGATACGCAGTATTTT. Residues: CASSQGRGGFTDTQYF. V and J are TRBV4-1 and TRBJ2-3; 8 nucleotides line up with TRBD2. With V trimmed by 1 base and J by 2 bases, 5 bases remained unmatched. The CDR3 has 16 residues. CDR1 and CDR2 (germline): MGHRA, YSYEKL.

This clonotype was seen ten or more times. The J gene is TRBJ1-2, the V gene TRBV12-3 or TRBV12-4; 9 bases are a match to TRBD1. The J segment lost 8 bases and the V segment lost 4 bases, leaving 11 bases of the junction unmatched. This CDR3 spans 15 amino acids. This chain's CDR3 is CASSSQGATARGYTF. The CDR3 DNA reads TGTGCCAGCAGTTCACAGGGGGCGACGGCTCGCGGCTACACCTTC.

The chain couples TRBV7-3 to TRBJ2-5; D gene ambiguous. V gave up 4 bases and J gave up 0 bases, with 6 bases separating them. CDR3 length equals 13 residues. In germline, CDR1 is SGHTA, CDR2 FQGTGA. The CDR3 DNA follows: TGTGCCAGCAGCTGGGCCCACCAAGAGACCCAGTACTTC. This translates into CASSWAHQETQYF.

This clonotype turned up a few times. The gene calls are TRBV27 and TRBJ2-2, with D uncertain. V shed 9 bases and J shed 6 bases, with 11 bases lying between them. Germline lookup yields CDR1 MNHEY and CDR2 SMNVEV (reference sequence). The CDR3 length is 12 residues. CDR3: CASYQIPGELFF. The CDR3 DNA reads TGTGCCAGTTACCAGATCCCCGGGGAGCTGTTTTTT.

There are a few counts of this clonotype. The chain links TRBV7-2 to TRBJ2-7; D is unclear. Germline V gene lookup returns CDR1 SGHTA and CDR2 FQGNSA. This CDR3 is built from 15 residues. Trimming shortened V by 1 base and J by 7 bases, and 17 bases separated the two germline ends. CDR3 DNA: TGTGCCAGCAGCTTAGTCGGCCGCGCCTTAGGGGAGCAGTACTTC. The encoded protein is CASSLVGRALGEQYF.

This clonotype has more than one count but fewer than ten. The chain couples TRBV4-2 to TRBJ1-3; 7 positions agree with TRBD1. V gave up 0 bases and J gave up 3 bases; unmatched junction bases: 8. The CDR3 is 17 residues long. CDR1 and CDR2 from the germline V gene are LGHNA and YNFKEQ. CDR3 loop: CASSQDQEGGGGNTIYF. The CDR3 DNA reads TGTGCCAGCAGCCAAGATCAAGAAGGGGGCGGTGGAAACACCATATATTTT.

This clonotype was seen a few times. The genes are TRBV11-2 and TRBJ2-1; 9 bases agree with TRBD1. Germline V gene lookup returns CDR1 SGHAT and CDR2 FQNNGV. The CDR3 consists of 19 residues. The junction had 13 bases not matched to a gene; V was cut back by 1 base and J by 3 bases. CDR3 nucleotides: TGTGCCAGCAGCTTAGTCCCGGGACAGGGTTGGGGCATCTACAATGAGCAGTTCTTC. Its protein is CASSLVPGQGWGIYNEQFF.

This clonotype was counted ten times or more. The V gene is TRBV7-2, the J gene TRBJ2-1; 8 nucleotides match TRBD2. The V and J ends lost 6 bases and 3 bases, in that order; junction bases with no gene match: 7. The CDR3 covers 15 residues. Per the germline V gene, CDR1 is SGHTA and CDR2 is FQGNSA. CDR3 coding DNA: TGTGCCAGCAGGCGCCGGGAGGGCGGCTACAATGAGCAGTTCTTC. This gives the protein CASRRREGGYNEQFF.

The sample holds a few counts of this clonotype. V usage is TRBV6-5 and J usage is TRBJ2-5; the D gene is possibly TRBD2 (7 bases). This CDR3 spans 15 amino acids. Trimming stripped 0 bases from V and 4 bases from J, with 12 bases between. Germline-derived CDR1 and CDR2 are MNHEY and SVGAGI. The CDR3 sequence: CASSYSRGAGETQYF. The CDR3 nucleotides are TGTGCCAGCAGTTACTCACGGGGGGCGGGAGAGACCCAGTACTTC.

The rearrangement joins TRBV20-1 to TRBJ2-2; TRBD2 matches at 7 bases. J gave up 4 bases and V 4 bases, and 6 bases lay outside the gene matches. This CDR3 has 14 residues. Germline loops: CDR1 DFQATT, CDR2 SNEGSKA (reference sequence). DNA of the CDR3: TGCAGTGCTATAAGCGGGATCTCCACCGGGGAGCTGTTTTTT. Amino acid sequence: CSAISGISTGELFF.